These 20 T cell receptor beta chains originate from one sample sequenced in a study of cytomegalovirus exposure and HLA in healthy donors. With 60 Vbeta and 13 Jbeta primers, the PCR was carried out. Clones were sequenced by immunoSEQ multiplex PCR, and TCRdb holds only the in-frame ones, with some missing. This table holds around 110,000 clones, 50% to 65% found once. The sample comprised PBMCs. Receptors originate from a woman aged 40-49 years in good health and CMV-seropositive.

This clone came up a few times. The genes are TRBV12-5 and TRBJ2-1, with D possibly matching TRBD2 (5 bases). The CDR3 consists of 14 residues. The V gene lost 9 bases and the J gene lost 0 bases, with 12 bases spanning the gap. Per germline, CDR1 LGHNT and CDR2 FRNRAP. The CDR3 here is CASAGVNSYNEQFF. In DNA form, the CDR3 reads TGTGCTAGCGCCGGGGTAAACTCCTACAATGAGCAGTTCTTC.

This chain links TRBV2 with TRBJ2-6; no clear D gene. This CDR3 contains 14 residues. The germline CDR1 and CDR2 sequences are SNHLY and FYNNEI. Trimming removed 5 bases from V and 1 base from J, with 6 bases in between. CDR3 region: CASSPISGANVLTF. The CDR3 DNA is TGTGCCAGCAGTCCAATTTCTGGGGCCAACGTCCTGACTTTC. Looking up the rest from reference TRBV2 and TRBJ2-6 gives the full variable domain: EPEVTQTPSHQVTQMGQEVILRCVPISNHLYFYWYRQILGQKVEFLVSFYNNEISEKSEIFDDQFSVERPDGSNFTLKIRSTKLEDSAMYFCASSPISGANVLTFGAGSRLTVL.

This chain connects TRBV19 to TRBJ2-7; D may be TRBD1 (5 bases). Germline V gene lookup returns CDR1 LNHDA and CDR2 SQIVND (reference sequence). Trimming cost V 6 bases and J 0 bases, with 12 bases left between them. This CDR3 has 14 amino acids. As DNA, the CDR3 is TGTGCCAGTAGCCTCTTACAGGACTCCTACGAGCAGTACTTC. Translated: CASSLLQDSYEQYF.

In DNA, the CDR3 is TGTGCCAGCAGCTCTAGCGGGAGGGTGTACAATGAGCAGTTCTTC. Protein sequence: CASSSSGRVYNEQFF. This chain joins TRBV7-2 and TRBJ2-1; 12 bases agree with TRBD2. The germline gives CDR1 SGHTA, CDR2 FQGNSA. The CDR3 consists of 15 residues. J was trimmed by 4 bases and V by 4 bases; bases with no gene match: 2.

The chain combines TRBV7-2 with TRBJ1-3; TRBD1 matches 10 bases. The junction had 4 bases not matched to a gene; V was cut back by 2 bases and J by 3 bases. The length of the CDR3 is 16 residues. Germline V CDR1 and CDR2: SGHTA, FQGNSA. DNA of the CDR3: TGTGCCAGCAGCTTACTCTGGACAGGGGGTGGAAACACCATATATTTT. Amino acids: CASSLLWTGGGNTIYF.

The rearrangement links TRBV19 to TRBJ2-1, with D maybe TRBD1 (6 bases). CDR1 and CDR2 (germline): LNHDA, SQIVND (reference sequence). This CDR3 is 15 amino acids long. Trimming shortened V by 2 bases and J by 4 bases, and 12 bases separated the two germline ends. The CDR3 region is CASSITQGPYNEQFF. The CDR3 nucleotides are TGTGCCAGTAGTATAACGCAGGGGCCGTACAATGAGCAGTTCTTC.

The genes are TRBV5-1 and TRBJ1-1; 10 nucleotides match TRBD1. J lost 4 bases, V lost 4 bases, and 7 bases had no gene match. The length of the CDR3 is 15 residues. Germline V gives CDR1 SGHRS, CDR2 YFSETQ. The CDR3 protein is CASSLSRTGGTEAFF. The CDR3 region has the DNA TGCGCCAGCAGCCTATCCCGGACAGGGGGCACTGAAGCTTTCTTT. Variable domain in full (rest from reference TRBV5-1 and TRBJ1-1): KAGVTQTPRYLIKTRGQQVTLSCSPISGHRSVSWYQQTPGQGLQFLFEYFSETQRNKGNFPGRFSGRQFSNSRSEMNVSTLELGDSALYLCASSLSRTGGTEAFFGQGTRLTVV.

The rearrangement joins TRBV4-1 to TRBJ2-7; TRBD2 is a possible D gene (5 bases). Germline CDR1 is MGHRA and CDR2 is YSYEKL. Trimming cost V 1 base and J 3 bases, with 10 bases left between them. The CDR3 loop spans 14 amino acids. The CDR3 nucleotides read TGCGCCAGCAGCCAAGCAGAGGGTCGCTACGAGCAGTACTTC. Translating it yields CASSQAEGRYEQYF.

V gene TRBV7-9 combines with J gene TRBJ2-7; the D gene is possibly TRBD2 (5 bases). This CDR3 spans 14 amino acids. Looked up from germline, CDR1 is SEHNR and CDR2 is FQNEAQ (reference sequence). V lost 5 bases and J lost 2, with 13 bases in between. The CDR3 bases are TGTGCCAGCAGCCATCAGACGGGGACCTACGAGCAGTACTTC. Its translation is CASSHQTGTYEQYF.

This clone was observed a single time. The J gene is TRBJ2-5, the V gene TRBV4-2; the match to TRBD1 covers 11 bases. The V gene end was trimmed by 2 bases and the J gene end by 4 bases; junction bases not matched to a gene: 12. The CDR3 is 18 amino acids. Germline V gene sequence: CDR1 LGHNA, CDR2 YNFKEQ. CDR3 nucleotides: TGTGCCAGCAGCCAATCCGGGACAGGGGGTCTGTTGGGAGAGACCCAGTACTTC. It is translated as CASSQSGTGGLLGETQYF.

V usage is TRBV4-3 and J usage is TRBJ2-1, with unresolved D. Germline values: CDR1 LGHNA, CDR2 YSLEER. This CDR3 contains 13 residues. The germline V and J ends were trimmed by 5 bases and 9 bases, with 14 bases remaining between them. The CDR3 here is CASSKTSRGEQFF. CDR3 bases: TGCGCCAGCAGCAAGACCTCTCGAGGTGAGCAGTTCTTC.

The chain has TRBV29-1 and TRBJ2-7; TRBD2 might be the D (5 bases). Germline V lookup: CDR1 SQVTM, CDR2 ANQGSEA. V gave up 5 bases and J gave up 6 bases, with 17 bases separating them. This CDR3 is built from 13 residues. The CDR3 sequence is CSVRGFGEGEQYF. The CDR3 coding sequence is TGCAGCGTTCGGGGATTTGGAGAGGGCGAGCAGTACTTC.

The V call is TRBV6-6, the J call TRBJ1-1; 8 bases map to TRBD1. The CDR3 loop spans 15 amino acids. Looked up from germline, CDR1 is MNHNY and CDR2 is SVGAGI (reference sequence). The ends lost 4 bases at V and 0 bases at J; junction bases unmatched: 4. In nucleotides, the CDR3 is TGTGCCAGCAGTTCCGGGACAGGAATGAACACTGAAGCTTTCTTT. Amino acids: CASSSGTGMNTEAFF.

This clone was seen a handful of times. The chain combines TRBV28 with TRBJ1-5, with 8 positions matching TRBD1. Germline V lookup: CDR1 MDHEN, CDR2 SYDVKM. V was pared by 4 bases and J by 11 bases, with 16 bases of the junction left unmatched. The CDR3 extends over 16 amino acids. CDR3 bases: TGTGCCAGCAGTTCGGCCCGGGGACAGGCTAGGGGGACCCAGCATTTT. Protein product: CASSSARGQARGTQHF. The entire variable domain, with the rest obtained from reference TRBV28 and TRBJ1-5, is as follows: DVKVTQSSRYLVKRTGEKVFLECVQDMDHENMFWYRQDPGLGLRLIYFSYDVKMKEKGDIPEGYSVSREKKERFSLILESASTNQTSMYLCASSSARGQARGTQHFGDGTRLSIL.

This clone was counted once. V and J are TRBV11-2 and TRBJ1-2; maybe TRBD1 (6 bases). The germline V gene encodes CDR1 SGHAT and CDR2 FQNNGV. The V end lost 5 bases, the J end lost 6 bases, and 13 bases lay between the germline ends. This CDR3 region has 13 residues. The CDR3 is CASSLQGVDGYTF. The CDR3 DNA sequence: TGTGCCAGCAGCCTACAGGGAGTCGATGGCTACACCTTC.

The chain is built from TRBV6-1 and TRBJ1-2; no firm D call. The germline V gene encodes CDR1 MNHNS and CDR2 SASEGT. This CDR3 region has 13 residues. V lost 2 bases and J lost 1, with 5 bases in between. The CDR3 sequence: CASSEYLNYGYTF. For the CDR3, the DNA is TGTGCCAGCAGTGAATATCTTAACTATGGCTACACCTTC.

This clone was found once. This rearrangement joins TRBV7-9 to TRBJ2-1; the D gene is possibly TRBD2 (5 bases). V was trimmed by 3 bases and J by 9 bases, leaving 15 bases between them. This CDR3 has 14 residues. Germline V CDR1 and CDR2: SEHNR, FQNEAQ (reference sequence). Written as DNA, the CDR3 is TGTGCCAGCAGCTTTGCTAGCAGAGTCGGTGAGCAGTTCTTC. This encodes CASSFASRVGEQFF. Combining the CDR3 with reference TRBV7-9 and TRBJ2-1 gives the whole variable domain DTGVSQNPRHKITKRGQNVTFRCDPISEHNRLYWYRQTLGQGPEFLTYFQNEAQLEKSRLLSDRFSAERPKGSFSTLEIQRTEQGDSAMYLCASSFASRVGEQFFGPGTRLTVL.

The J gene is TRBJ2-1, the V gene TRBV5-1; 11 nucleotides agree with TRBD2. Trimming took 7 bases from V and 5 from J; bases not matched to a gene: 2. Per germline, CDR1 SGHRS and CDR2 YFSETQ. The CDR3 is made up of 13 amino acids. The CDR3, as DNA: TGCGCCAGCGGGACTAGCGGAAACAATGAGCAGTTCTTC. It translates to CASGTSGNNEQFF.

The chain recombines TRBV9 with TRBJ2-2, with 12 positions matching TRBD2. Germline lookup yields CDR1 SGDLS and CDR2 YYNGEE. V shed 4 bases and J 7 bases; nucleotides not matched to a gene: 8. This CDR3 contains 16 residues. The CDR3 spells CASSSLLGLAGGELFF. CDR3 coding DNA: TGTGCCAGCAGCTCCTTACTGGGACTAGCGGGCGGGGAGCTGTTTTTT.

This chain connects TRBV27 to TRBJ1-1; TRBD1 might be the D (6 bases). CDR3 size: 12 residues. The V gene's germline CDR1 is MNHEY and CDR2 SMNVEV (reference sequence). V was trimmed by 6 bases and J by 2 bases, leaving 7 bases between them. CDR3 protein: CASRQGNTEAFF. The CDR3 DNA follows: TGTGCCAGCAGACAGGGAAACACTGAAGCTTTCTTT.